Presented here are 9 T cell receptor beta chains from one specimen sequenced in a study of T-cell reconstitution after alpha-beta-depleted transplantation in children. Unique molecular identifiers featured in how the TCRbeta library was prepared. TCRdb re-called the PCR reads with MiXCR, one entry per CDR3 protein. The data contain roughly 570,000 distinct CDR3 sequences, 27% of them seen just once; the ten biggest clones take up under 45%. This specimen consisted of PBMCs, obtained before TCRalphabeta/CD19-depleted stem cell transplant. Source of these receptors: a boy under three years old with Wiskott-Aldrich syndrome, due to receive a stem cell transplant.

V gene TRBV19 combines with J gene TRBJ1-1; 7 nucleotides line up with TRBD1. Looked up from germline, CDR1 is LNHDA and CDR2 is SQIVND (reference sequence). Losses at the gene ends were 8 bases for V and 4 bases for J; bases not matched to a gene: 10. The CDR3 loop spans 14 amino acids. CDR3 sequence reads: CASGIGGAGTEAFF. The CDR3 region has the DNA TGTGCCAGTGGGATAGGGGGCGCGGGCACTGAAGCTTTCTTT.

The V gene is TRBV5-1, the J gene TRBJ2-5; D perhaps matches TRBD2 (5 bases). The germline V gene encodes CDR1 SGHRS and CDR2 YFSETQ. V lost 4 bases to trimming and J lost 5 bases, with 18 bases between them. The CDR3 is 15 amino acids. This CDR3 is CASSRDDPRGETQYF. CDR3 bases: TGCGCCAGCAGCCGCGACGACCCTCGCGGGGAGACCCAGTACTTC.

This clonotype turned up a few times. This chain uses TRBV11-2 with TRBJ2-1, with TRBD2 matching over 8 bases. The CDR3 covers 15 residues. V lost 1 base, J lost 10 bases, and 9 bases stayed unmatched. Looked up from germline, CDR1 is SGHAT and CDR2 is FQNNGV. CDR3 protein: CASSLVSAGGREQFF. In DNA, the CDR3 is TGTGCCAGCAGCTTAGTATCTGCGGGAGGAAGGGAGCAGTTCTTC.

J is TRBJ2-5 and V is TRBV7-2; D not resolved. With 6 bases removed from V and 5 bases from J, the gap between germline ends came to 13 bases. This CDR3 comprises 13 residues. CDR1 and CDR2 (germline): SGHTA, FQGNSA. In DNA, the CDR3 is TGTGCCAGCAGATCCTATATGGGGGAGACCCAGTACTTC. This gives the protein CASRSYMGETQYF.

For the CDR3, the DNA is TGTGCCAGCAGCTCTAACACAGTCCTCTATGGCTACACCTTC. Its protein product is CASSSNTVLYGYTF. The V gene is TRBV7-8, the J gene TRBJ1-2; D remains unclear. Germline values: CDR1 SGHVS, CDR2 FQNEAQ. The CDR3 totals 14 residues. V lost 4 bases and J 4 bases, leaving 13 bases between the germline ends.

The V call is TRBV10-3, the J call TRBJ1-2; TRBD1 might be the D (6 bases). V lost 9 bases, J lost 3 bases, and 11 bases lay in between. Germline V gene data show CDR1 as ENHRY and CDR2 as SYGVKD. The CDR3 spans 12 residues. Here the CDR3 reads CAISRGDYGYTF. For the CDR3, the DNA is TGTGCCATAAGCAGGGGTGACTATGGCTACACCTTC.

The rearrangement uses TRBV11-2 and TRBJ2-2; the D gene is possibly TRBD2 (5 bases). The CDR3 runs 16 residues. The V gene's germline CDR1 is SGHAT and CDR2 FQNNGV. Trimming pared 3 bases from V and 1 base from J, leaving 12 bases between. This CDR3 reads CASSFVWTLNTGELFF. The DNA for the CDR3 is TGTGCCAGCAGCTTTGTTTGGACTTTGAACACCGGGGAGCTGTTTTTT.

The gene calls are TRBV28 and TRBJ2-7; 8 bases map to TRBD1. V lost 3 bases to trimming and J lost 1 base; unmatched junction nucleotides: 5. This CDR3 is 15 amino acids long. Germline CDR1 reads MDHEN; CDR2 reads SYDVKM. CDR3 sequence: CASSFTTGGSYEQYF. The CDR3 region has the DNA TGTGCCAGCAGTTTTACCACAGGGGGATCCTACGAGCAGTACTTC. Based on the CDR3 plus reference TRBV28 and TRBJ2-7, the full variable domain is DVKVTQSSRYLVKRTGEKVFLECVQDMDHENMFWYRQDPGLGLRLIYFSYDVKMKEKGDIPEGYSVSREKKERFSLILESASTNQTSMYLCASSFTTGGSYEQYFGPGTRLTVT.

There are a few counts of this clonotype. The CDR3 reads CSARAGTTPLAEQFF. As DNA, the CDR3 is TGCAGTGCTAGGGCGGGGACTACGCCGTTGGCTGAGCAGTTCTTC. The chain employs TRBV20-1 and TRBJ2-1; 7 bases are a match to TRBD2. Looked up from germline, CDR1 is DFQATT and CDR2 is SNEGSKA (reference sequence). This CDR3 spans 15 amino acids. Trimming took 3 bases from V and 9 from J; bases not matched to a gene: 14.